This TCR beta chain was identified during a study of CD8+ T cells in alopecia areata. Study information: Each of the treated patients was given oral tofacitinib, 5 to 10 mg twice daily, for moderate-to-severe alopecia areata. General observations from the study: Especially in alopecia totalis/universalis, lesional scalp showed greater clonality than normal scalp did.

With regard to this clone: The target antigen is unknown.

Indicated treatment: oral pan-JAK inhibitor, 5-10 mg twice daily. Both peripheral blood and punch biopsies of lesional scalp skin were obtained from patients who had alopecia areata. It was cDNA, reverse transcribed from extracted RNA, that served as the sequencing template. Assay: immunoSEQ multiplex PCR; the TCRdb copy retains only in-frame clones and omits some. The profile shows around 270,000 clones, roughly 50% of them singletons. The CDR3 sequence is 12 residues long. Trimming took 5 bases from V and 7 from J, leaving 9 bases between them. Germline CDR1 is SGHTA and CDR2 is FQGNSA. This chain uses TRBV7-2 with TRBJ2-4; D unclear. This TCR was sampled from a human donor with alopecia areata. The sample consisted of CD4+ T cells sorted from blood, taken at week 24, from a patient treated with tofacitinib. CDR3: CASSAGANIQYF. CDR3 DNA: TGTGCCAGCAGCGCCGGAGCGAACATTCAGTACTTC. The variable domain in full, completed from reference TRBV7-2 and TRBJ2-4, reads GAGVSQSPSNKVTEKGKDVELRCDPISGHTALYWYRQSLGQGLEFLIYFQGNSAPDKSGLPSDRFSAERTGGSVSTLTIQRTQQEDSAVYLCASSAGANIQYFGAGTRLSVL.